The rows below give T cell receptor beta chains drawn from one sample of a study of breast tumors, draining lymph nodes, adjacent tissues. From the multiplex PCR reads, TCRdb called clonotypes with MiXCR, one entry per CDR3 protein. The table includes about 63,000 distinct CDR3 sequences, around 60% detected once. Input material: breast tumor tissue. These TCRs come from a female donor with breast cancer. Some clones in this sample may be carry-over from other donors' samples. The CDR3 runs from the conserved cysteine through the conserved F or W. A D gene is named only where the DNA matches it firmly. Clone size is stated in some rows and not others, as once, few, many or a class when expanded.

D	size	V	J	CDR3	DNA
-	-	TRBV12-3/TRBV12-4	TRBJ2-1	CASSPPREEQFF	TGTGCCAGCAGCCCCCCTAGGGAAGAGCAGTTCTTC
-	many	TRBV19	TRBJ2-2	CASSITENTGELFF	TGTGCCAGTAGTATAACGGAGAACACCGGGGAGCTGTTTTTT
TRBD2	-	TRBV2	TRBJ2-1	CASSSRDYKFEQFF	TGTGCCAGCAGTTCTCGGGACTACAAATTTGAGCAGTTCTTC
-	few	TRBV7-2	TRBJ1-4	CASSFGGAATNEKLFF	TGTGCCAGCAGCTTCGGTGGGGCAGCAACTAATGAAAAACTGTTTTTT
TRBD1	-	TRBV6-5	TRBJ2-7	CASSRRRDRDDEQYF	TGTGCCAGCAGTCGGCGCCGGGACAGGGACGACGAGCAGTACTTC
TRBD1	-	TRBV5-1	TRBJ2-7	CASRPETGEDEQYF	TGCGCCAGCAGACCCGAGACAGGGGAGGACGAGCAGTACTTC
-	many	TRBV15	TRBJ2-5	CATSRDRGDVETQYF	TGTGCCACCAGCAGAGATAGGGGGGATGTGGAGACCCAGTACTTC
TRBD1	-	TRBV7-6	TRBJ1-6	CASSSGTAHNSPLHF	TGTGCCAGCAGCTCCGGGACAGCGCATAATTCACCCCTCCACTTT
-	many	TRBV20-1	TRBJ1-1	CSARGTAETEAFF	TGCAGTGCTAGGGGCACGGCCGAAACTGAAGCTTTCTTT
TRBD1	-	TRBV24-1	TRBJ2-2	CATSEPRGQGPGELFF	TGTGCCACCAGTGAACCAAGAGGACAGGGACCCGGGGAGCTGTTTTTT
TRBD1	many	TRBV5-8	TRBJ1-4	CASSTRQGNNEKLFF	TGTGCCAGCAGCACCCGACAGGGAAACAACGAAAAACTGTTTTTT
TRBD2	many	TRBV11-2	TRBJ2-3	CASSSLAGDSTDTQYF	TGTGCCAGCAGCTCCTTAGCGGGGGATAGTACAGATACGCAGTATTTT
-	-	TRBV6-5	TRBJ1-3	CARKAGMSGNTIYF	TGTGCTAGGAAGGCAGGGATGTCTGGAAACACCATATATTTT
-	-	TRBV19	TRBJ1-2	CASDGQRQDNYGYTF	TGTGCCAGTGACGGTCAGAGACAGGATAACTATGGCTACACCTTC
TRBD1	many	TRBV20-1	TRBJ2-7	CSAIDGQGTSYEQYF	TGCAGTGCCATAGACGGACAGGGAACCTCCTACGAGCAGTACTTC
-	-	TRBV2	TRBJ1-3	CASSERGAGWTGNTIYF	TGTGCCAGCAGCGAAAGGGGGGCAGGGTGGACTGGAAACACCATATATTTT
TRBD1	-	TRBV6-5	TRBJ2-1	CASRAGQGAYNEQFF	TGTGCCAGCAGAGCGGGACAGGGGGCCTACAATGAGCAGTTCTTC
TRBD1	-	TRBV7-8	TRBJ2-5	CASSLGGQLREAQYF	TGTGCCAGCAGCTTAGGGGGACAGCTAAGAGAGGCCCAGTACTTC
-	-	TRBV19	TRBJ2-7	CASSIQGYEQYF	TGTGCCAGTAGTATACAGGGCTACGAGCAGTACTTC
-	-	TRBV29-1	TRBJ1-2	CSVDDGEVNYGYTF	TGCAGCGTTGATGACGGGGAGGTTAACTATGGCTACACCTTC
-	-	TRBV20-1	TRBJ1-3	CSARVPRTAAATSGNTIYF	TGCAGTGCTAGAGTCCCCCGCACCGCGGCAGCCACTTCTGGAAACACCATATATTTT
-	-	TRBV3-1	TRBJ1-5	CASIPIGEETQHF	TGTGCCAGCATCCCGATCGGAGAAGAGACCCAGCATTTT
-	many	TRBV6-1	TRBJ1-3	CASAPGGSTQSGNTIYF	TGTGCCAGCGCCCCGGGAGGGTCCACTCAGTCTGGAAACACCATATATTTT
TRBD2	-	TRBV29-1	TRBJ2-7	CSVEGSASLAGGAYEQYF	TGCAGCGTTGAAGGCTCCGCTTCGCTAGCGGGGGGGGCCTACGAGCAGTACTTC
TRBD2	-	TRBV6-2/TRBV6-3	TRBJ2-1	CASTNLAGEANEQFF	TGTGCCAGCACGAATCTAGCGGGAGAGGCCAATGAGCAGTTCTTC
TRBD2	-	TRBV5-1	TRBJ2-5	CASSPGTSGGAWRQETQYF	TGCGCCAGCAGCCCCGGGACTAGCGGGGGGGCCTGGCGCCAAGAGACCCAGTACTTC
-	once	TRBV2	TRBJ2-7	CASSVTDPYEQYF	TGTGCCAGCAGTGTGACTGACCCCTACGAGCAGTACTTC
-	-	TRBV24-1	TRBJ2-7	CATKRGAYYEQYF	TGTGCCACCAAGAGGGGCGCCTACTACGAGCAGTACTTC
-	-	TRBV2	TRBJ1-1	CASSASQRSEAFF	TGTGCCAGCAGTGCCTCCCAGAGGTCTGAAGCTTTCTTT
-	-	TRBV30	TRBJ2-6	CAWSVTGAGANVLTF	TGTGCCTGGAGTGTCACGGGGGCTGGGGCCAACGTCCTGACTTTC
-	medium-sized	TRBV20-1	TRBJ1-3	CSASTQAISGNTIYF	TGCAGTGCTAGTACCCAGGCGATCTCTGGAAACACCATATATTTT
-	-	TRBV9	TRBJ2-3	CASSEEGGLTSTDTQYF	TGTGCCAGCAGCGAGGAGGGGGGACTAACTAGCACAGATACGCAGTATTTT
-	many	TRBV5-8	TRBJ2-2	CASSTVLGMYTGELFF	TGTGCCAGCAGCACCGTTCTTGGAATGTACACCGGGGAGCTGTTTTTT
-	many	TRBV5-4	TRBJ2-3	CASSLRGAEDTQYF	TGTGCCAGCAGCTTGAGGGGCGCCGAAGATACGCAGTATTTT
-	-	TRBV20-1	TRBJ2-7	CSARLGEDEQYF	TGCAGTGCTAGACTAGGGGAGGACGAGCAGTACTTC
-	-	TRBV11-2	TRBJ2-2	CASSSSHGELFF	TGTGCCAGCAGCTCATCTCACGGGGAGCTGTTTTTT
-	-	TRBV25-1	TRBJ1-4	CASTLDGLDKLFF	TGTGCCAGCACCCTGGACGGATTGGACAAACTGTTTTTT
-	-	TRBV5-6	TRBJ2-7	CASSVTERAYEQYF	TGTGCCAGCAGCGTGACAGAGAGGGCCTACGAGCAGTACTTC
TRBD2	many	TRBV18	TRBJ2-3	CASSPGAAGGGDTQYF	TGTGCCAGCTCACCAGGTGCGGCGGGAGGAGGAGATACGCAGTATTTT
-	medium-sized	TRBV7-8	TRBJ2-5	CASSSRGYETQYF	TGTGCCAGCAGCTCCCGTGGGTACGAGACCCAGTACTTC
-	few	TRBV29-1	TRBJ2-1	CSITPVNVLYNEQFF	TGCAGCATCACCCCGGTGAACGTTCTGTACAATGAGCAGTTCTTC